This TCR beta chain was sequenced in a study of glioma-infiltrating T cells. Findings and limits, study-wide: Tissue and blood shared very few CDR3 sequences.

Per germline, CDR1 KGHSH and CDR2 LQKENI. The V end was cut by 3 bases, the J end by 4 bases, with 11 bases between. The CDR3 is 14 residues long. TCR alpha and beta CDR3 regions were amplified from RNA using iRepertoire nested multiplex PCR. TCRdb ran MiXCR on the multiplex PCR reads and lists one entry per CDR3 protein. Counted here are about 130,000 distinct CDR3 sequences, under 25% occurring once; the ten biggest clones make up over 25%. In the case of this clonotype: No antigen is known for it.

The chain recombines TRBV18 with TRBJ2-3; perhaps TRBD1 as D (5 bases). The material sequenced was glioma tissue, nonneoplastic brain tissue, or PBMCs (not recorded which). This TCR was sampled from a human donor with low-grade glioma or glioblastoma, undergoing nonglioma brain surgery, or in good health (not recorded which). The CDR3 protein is CASSPARDADTQYF. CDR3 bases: TGTGCCAGCTCACCCGCCAGGGATGCAGATACGCAGTATTTT.